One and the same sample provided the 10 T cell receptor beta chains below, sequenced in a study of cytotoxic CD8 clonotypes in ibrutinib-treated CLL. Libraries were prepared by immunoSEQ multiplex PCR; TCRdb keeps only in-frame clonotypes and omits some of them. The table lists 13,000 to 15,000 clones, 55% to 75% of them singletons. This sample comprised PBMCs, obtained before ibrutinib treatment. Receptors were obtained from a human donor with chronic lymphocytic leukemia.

The CDR3 DNA follows: TGTGCCAGCAGCTTAGAGGTCCACGAGCAGTACTTC. It translates to CASSLEVHEQYF. This chain connects TRBV11-2 to TRBJ2-7; D is ambiguous. This CDR3 spans 12 amino acids. Germline lookup yields CDR1 SGHAT and CDR2 FQNNGV. Trimming stripped 0 bases from V and 5 bases from J, with 5 bases between.

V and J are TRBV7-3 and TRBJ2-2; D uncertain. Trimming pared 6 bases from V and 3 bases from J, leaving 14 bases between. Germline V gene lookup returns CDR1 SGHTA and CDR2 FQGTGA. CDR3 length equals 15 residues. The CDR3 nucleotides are TGTGCCAGCAGACAGTATGGGGTACACACCGGGGAGCTGTTTTTT. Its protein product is CASRQYGVHTGELFF.

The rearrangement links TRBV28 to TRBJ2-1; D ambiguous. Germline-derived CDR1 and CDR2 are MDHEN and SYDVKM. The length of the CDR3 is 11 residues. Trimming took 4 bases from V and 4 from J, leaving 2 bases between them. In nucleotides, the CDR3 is TGTGCCAGCAGTTCTTACAATGAGCAGTTCTTC. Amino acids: CASSSYNEQFF.

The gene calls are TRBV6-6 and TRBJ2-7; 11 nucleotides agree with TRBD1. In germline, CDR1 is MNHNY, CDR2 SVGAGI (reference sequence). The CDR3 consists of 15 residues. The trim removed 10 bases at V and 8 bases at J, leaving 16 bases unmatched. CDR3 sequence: CATLPPGQGGRKQYF. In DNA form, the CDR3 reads TGTGCCACCCTACCCCCGGGACAGGGGGGGAGAAAGCAGTACTTC.

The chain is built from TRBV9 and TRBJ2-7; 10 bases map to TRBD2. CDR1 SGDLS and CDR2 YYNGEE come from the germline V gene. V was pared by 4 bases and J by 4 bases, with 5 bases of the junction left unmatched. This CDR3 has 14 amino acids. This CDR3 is CASSPPGLAYEQYF. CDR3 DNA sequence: TGTGCCAGCAGCCCACCGGGACTAGCGTACGAGCAGTACTTC.

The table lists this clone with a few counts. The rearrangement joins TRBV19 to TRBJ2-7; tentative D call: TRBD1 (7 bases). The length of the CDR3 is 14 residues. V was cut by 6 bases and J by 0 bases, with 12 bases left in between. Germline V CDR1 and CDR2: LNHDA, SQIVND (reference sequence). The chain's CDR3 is CASSVQGGSYEQYF. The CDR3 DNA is TGTGCCAGTAGCGTGCAGGGGGGCTCCTACGAGCAGTACTTC.

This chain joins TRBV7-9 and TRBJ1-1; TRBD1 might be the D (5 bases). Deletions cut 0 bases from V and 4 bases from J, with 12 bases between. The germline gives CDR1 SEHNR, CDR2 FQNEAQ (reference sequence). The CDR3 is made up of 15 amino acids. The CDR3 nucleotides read TGTGCCAGCAGCTTAGCGACGGGGGGACCCACTGAAGCTTTCTTT. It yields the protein CASSLATGGPTEAFF.

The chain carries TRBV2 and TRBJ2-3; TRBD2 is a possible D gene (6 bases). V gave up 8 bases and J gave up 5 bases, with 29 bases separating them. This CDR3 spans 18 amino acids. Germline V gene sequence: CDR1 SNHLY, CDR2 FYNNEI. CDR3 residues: CASSDTGEHRGRRDTQYF. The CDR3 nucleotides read TGTGCCAGCTCCGACACCGGGGAACACAGAGGGAGGAGAGATACGCAGTATTTT.

The DNA for the CDR3 is TGTGCCAGCAGCACCATAGCGGGGGCCCCCTACAATGAGCAGTTCTTC. Translation: CASSTIAGAPYNEQFF. This chain joins TRBV7-3 and TRBJ2-1, with TRBD2 matching over 9 bases. Per the germline V gene, CDR1 is SGHTA and CDR2 is FQGTGA. CDR3 length equals 16 residues. V lost 5 bases, J lost 2 bases, and 7 bases stayed unmatched.

The DNA for the CDR3 is TGTGCCAGCTCCCGACTGGTTGTGGGTCTGGGTGGCTACACCTTC. Protein: CASSRLVVGLGGYTF. This sequence joins TRBV6-1 and TRBJ1-2; D not certain. The germline gives CDR1 MNHNS, CDR2 SASEGT. V lost 8 bases and J 7 bases, leaving 23 bases between the germline ends. The CDR3 runs to 15 residues.